This T cell receptor beta chain was documented in a study of shared clonotypes between healthy human individuals. As for this clone: The antigen is undetermined.

The assay was immunoSEQ multiplex PCR, and TCRdb's table has in-frame clones only and misses some. Seen here are millions of clones, about 95% observed once, and the top ten hold 0.9% to 1.4%. Study findings and constraints: Several donors shared 4.5% to 6.5% of their naive CD4 clonotypes.

Germline-derived CDR1 and CDR2 are PRHDT and FYEKMQ (reference sequence). Trimming pared 5 bases from V and 2 bases from J, leaving 13 bases between. CDR3 size: 14 residues. Selected positively for CCR7 and CD45RO-negative, naive CD8 cells excluded terminally differentiated effector memory CD45RA+ cells. The study enrolled healthy HIV-negative adults without recent acute infections or vaccinations as donors. V and J are TRBV13 and TRBJ2-7; D might be TRBD1 (6 bases). The receptor comes from a man between 18 and 35 years old in good health. Sequencing input: naive CD8+ T cells sorted from blood. CDR3 loop: CASSKRDTPYEQYF. CDR3 DNA sequence: TGTGCCAGCAGCAAGAGGGACACCCCCTACGAGCAGTACTTC.